This T cell receptor (beta chain) came from a study of shared clonotypes between healthy human individuals. Germline V CDR1 and CDR2: SGHRS, YFSETQ. The CDR3 runs 14 residues. V was shortened by 0 bases and J by 5 bases, with 8 bases between the two germline ends. Measured with immunoSEQ multiplex PCR; TCRdb has only the in-frame clones, and not every one. The profile shows roughly 410,000 clones, about 97% of them singletons. This chain links TRBV5-1 with TRBJ1-4; TRBD1 is a possible D gene (6 bases). The clonotype originates from a man aged 30 to 45 in good health. The specimen sequenced was memory CD8+ T cells sorted from blood. Subset described: CD45RO+ cells pooled with CCR7-negative TemRA cells. CDR3 protein: CASSLDRENEKLFF. The CDR3 DNA reads TGCGCCAGCAGCTTGGACAGGGAAAATGAAAAACTGTTTTTT.